This T cell receptor (beta chain) was obtained from a study of shared clonotypes between healthy human individuals. Study conclusions and caveats: In contrast to clonotypes shared by all four donors, non-shared clonotypes had lower generation probabilities. Specimens sampled were limited to blood, with tissue repertoires likely differing.

Once extracted for a subset, genomic DNA was divided evenly among several immunoSEQ plates. Each sorted subset replicate got 200 ng genomic DNA, around 29,000 genomes. The assay was immunoSEQ multiplex PCR, and TCRdb's table has in-frame clones only and misses some. This table has 2 million to 2.5 million clones, more than 80% appearing once. Notes on this clone: Its antigen remains unidentified.

This CDR3 contains 15 residues. With V trimmed by 4 bases and J by 3 bases, 8 bases remained unmatched. Germline CDR1 reads LNHDA; CDR2 reads SQIVND (reference sequence). What was sequenced was naive CD4+ T cells from PBMCs. Subset described: CD45RA+ positively selected. This sequence joins TRBV19 and TRBJ2-7; 8 bases agree with TRBD1. This clonotype was obtained from a man aged 18 to 35 in good health. Some clones in this sample may be carry-over from other donors' samples. DNA for the CDR3: TGTGCCAGTAGTAGAAAAACCGGGACAGGCTACGAGCAGTACTTC. Translation gives CASSRKTGTGYEQYF.